The 28 T cell receptor beta chains presented below share a single source sample, sequenced in a study of blood T cell repertoires in COVID-19. Repertoires were generated with immunoSEQ multiplex PCR, while TCRdb's copy carries only in-frame clones and drops some. The sample includes around 240,000 clones, about 82% of them seen just once. Source material: PBMCs or T cells enriched from blood (not recorded which). The source of these receptors is a woman in her forties or fifties who had recovered from COVID-19.

This chain uses TRBV5-4 with TRBJ2-5, with D possibly TRBD2 on 6 matching bases. V lost 5 bases, J lost 3 bases, and 17 bases lay in between. The CDR3 covers 15 residues. Germline lookup yields CDR1 SGHNT and CDR2 YYREEE (reference sequence). The CDR3 coding sequence is TGTGCCAGCAGATTTGGAACGGGAGTAGAAGAGACCCAGTACTTC. Protein sequence: CASRFGTGVEETQYF.

This chain uses TRBV5-8 with TRBJ2-5; 12 bases line up with TRBD1. The CDR3 consists of 18 residues. The trim removed 4 bases at V and 0 bases at J, leaving 10 bases unmatched. Germline values: CDR1 SGHTS, CDR2 YDEGEE. The CDR3: CASSAGGQGASYQETQYF. The CDR3 DNA follows: TGTGCCAGCAGCGCGGGGGGACAGGGGGCTTCGTACCAAGAGACCCAGTACTTC.

The chain carries TRBV21-1 and TRBJ1-2; the table calls TRBD1, which could not be checked here. TRBV21-1 is marked as a pseudogene. This CDR3 has 18 residues. The CDR3 DNA reads as TGTGCCAGCAGCAACAATGCCGGGACAGGGGGTACTGACTATGGCTACACCTTC. Residues: CASSNNAGTGGTDYGYTF.

The chain couples TRBV5-4 to TRBJ1-4, with no clear D. The CDR3 runs to 15 residues. V was shortened by 4 bases and J by 5 bases, with 15 bases between the two germline ends. Looked up from germline, CDR1 is SGHNT and CDR2 is YYREEE (reference sequence). The CDR3 DNA sequence: TGTGCCAGCAGCCTAGGAGGCGTAATCAATGAAAAACTGTTTTTT. Amino acids: CASSLGGVINEKLFF.

CDR3 DNA: TGTGCCAGCAGTTTAAGCGGGGGCAGGGGTTTTCGTGGCTACACCTTC. It encodes CASSLSGGRGFRGYTF. The chain recombines TRBV28 with TRBJ1-2; TRBD1 is a possible D gene (6 bases). Germline-derived CDR1 and CDR2 are MDHEN and SYDVKM. The CDR3 loop spans 16 amino acids. Trimming took 2 bases from V and 7 from J, leaving 20 bases between them.

This chain links TRBV6-2 or TRBV6-3 with TRBJ1-1, with TRBD1 identical over 8 bases. The CDR3 is 11 residues long. Germline V gives CDR1 MNHEY, CDR2 SVGEGT. With 6 bases clipped from V and 8 bases from J, the junction kept 2 bases outside the gene matches. The CDR3 spells CASSWDREAFF. The CDR3 nucleotides are TGTGCCAGCAGCTGGGACAGGGAAGCTTTCTTT.

This chain uses TRBV27 with TRBJ2-7; D perhaps matches TRBD1 (6 bases). V lost 6 bases, J lost 3 bases, and 9 bases lay in between. The germline gives CDR1 MNHEY, CDR2 SMNVEV (reference sequence). This CDR3 is built from 12 residues. The CDR3 coding sequence is TGTGCCAGCAGGACAGGCCTCTACGAGCAGTACTTC. It codes for CASRTGLYEQYF.

The chain employs TRBV7-2 and TRBJ2-1; possible D gene TRBD2, 6 bases. Germline-derived CDR1 and CDR2 are SGHTA and FQGNSA. Trimming took 2 bases from V and 2 from J, leaving 13 bases between them. The CDR3 covers 16 residues. CDR3 sequence reads: CASSLSRGKAYNEQFF. For the CDR3, the DNA is TGTGCCAGCAGCTTATCACGGGGGAAAGCCTACAATGAGCAGTTCTTC.

V usage is TRBV29-1 and J usage is TRBJ2-7, with a weak D call TRBD1 (5 bases). Germline CDR1 and CDR2: SQVTM and ANQGSEA. V gave up 4 bases and J gave up 2 bases, with 12 bases separating them. The CDR3 length is 13 residues. CDR3 loop: CSVAFQGPYEQYF. CDR3 nucleotides: TGCAGCGTTGCGTTTCAGGGTCCCTACGAGCAGTACTTC.

This clone was seen a few times. This rearrangement joins TRBV7-8 to TRBJ1-2; TRBD1 matches at 7 bases. The V gene's germline CDR1 is SGHVS and CDR2 FQNEAQ. Germline trimming cut 4 bases from V and 4 bases from J; bases unmatched to any gene: 12. The CDR3 totals 16 residues. DNA of the CDR3: TGTGCCAGCAGCTCACCTCTGACAGGGTTAAGCTATGGCTACACCTTC. It codes for CASSSPLTGLSYGYTF.

The chain uses TRBV18 and TRBJ1-2; TRBD1 is a possible D gene (5 bases). The CDR3 loop spans 13 amino acids. Trimming stripped 4 bases from V and 8 bases from J, with 14 bases between. The germline V gene encodes CDR1 KGHSH and CDR2 LQKENI. The CDR3 DNA follows: TGTGCCAGCTCACGCGGGTCGGGGGACGGCTACACCTTC. It yields the protein CASSRGSGDGYTF.

Details on this clone: Germline and junction disagree at one end, which may indicate a read error. The rearrangement uses TRBV28 and TRBJ2-7, with 7 bases fitting TRBD1. The CDR3 extends over 13 amino acids. Per the germline V gene, CDR1 is MDHEN and CDR2 is SYDVKM. The CDR3 nucleotides read TGTGCCAGCAGCCCCGGCGGCAGGGGGTCCGGTTCCTTC. Protein sequence: CASSPGGRGSGSF. Using reference TRBV28 and TRBJ2-7 for the parts outside the CDR3, the full variable domain is DVKVTQSSRYLVKRTGEKVFLECVQDMDHENMFWYRQDPGLGLRLIYFSYDVKMKEKGDIPEGYSVSREKKERFSLILESASTNQTSMYLCASSPGGRGSGSFGPGTRLTVT.

This clone was detected once. J is TRBJ2-1 and V is TRBV7-9; D remains ambiguous. Trimming left V 6 bases short and J 6 bases short, with 12 bases between. This CDR3 spans 13 amino acids. Germline CDR1 and CDR2: SEHNR and FQNEAQ (reference sequence). DNA of the CDR3: TGTGCCAGCAGGCTCGGGTCTAGCAATGAGCAGTTCTTC. Its protein is CASRLGSSNEQFF.

The chain employs TRBV12-3 or TRBV12-4 and TRBJ1-2; D gene ambiguous. The CDR3 is 13 residues long. Trimming stripped 3 bases from V and 0 bases from J, with 5 bases between. The CDR3 DNA reads as TGTGCCAGCAGTTTCAGGACTAACTATGGCTACACCTTC. Translated, it gives CASSFRTNYGYTF.

The genes are TRBV30 and TRBJ1-6; perhaps TRBD1 as D (6 bases). V was cut by 0 bases and J by 7 bases, with 10 bases left in between. This CDR3 is 14 amino acids long. Germline values: CDR1 GTSNPN, CDR2 SVGIG (reference sequence). The chain's CDR3 is CAWSVGTLNSPLHF. For the CDR3, the DNA is TGTGCCTGGAGTGTAGGGACACTAAATTCACCCCTCCACTTT.

The V gene is TRBV4-3, the J gene TRBJ2-5; no clear D. This CDR3 is 15 amino acids long. V was clipped by 0 bases and J by 4 bases, with 12 bases between them. Looked up from germline, CDR1 is LGHNA and CDR2 is YSLEER. The CDR3 nucleotides are TGCGCCAGCAGCCAAGATAACCCCCGGGTAGAGACCCAGTACTTC. This codes for CASSQDNPRVETQYF.

This clone was seen once. V is TRBV9 and J is TRBJ2-7, with D possibly being TRBD1 (5 bases). Trimming removed 3 bases at V and 6 bases at J, with 13 bases between. Germline lookup yields CDR1 SGDLS and CDR2 YYNGEE. The CDR3 loop spans 13 amino acids. The CDR3 nucleotides are TGTGCCAGCAGCGAGGACATTTTCCGCGAGCAGTACTTC. It translates to CASSEDIFREQYF. Full variable domain (missing parts from reference TRBV9 and TRBJ2-7): DSGVTQTPKHLITATGQRVTLRCSPRSGDLSVYWYQQSLDQGLQFLIQYYNGEERAKGNILERFSAQQFPDLHSELNLSSLELGDSALYFCASSEDIFREQYFGPGTRLTVT.

This chain connects TRBV6-5 to TRBJ2-2; D is ambiguous. V was trimmed by 6 bases and J by 4 bases, leaving 6 bases between them. The CDR3 runs to 12 residues. Germline V lookup: CDR1 MNHEY, CDR2 SVGAGI. In DNA, the CDR3 is TGTGCCAGCAGCCCCCTCACCGGGGAGCTGTTTTTT. Amino acid sequence: CASSPLTGELFF.

V is TRBV15 and J is TRBJ1-1, with D maybe TRBD1 (6 bases). The CDR3 is 13 amino acids. Germline assignment: CDR1 LNHNV and CDR2 YYDKDF (reference sequence). Between the trimmed V and J ends, which lost 3 bases and 5 bases, there was a span of 10 bases. For the CDR3, the DNA is TGTGCCACCAGCAGGTACGACAGGACTGAAGCTTTCTTT. As protein: CATSRYDRTEAFF.

This chain links TRBV29-1 with TRBJ2-5; tentative D call: TRBD1 (6 bases). Between the trimmed V and J ends, which lost 4 bases and 2 bases, there was a span of 8 bases. CDR3 length equals 12 residues. Germline-derived CDR1 and CDR2 are SQVTM and ANQGSEA. CDR3 DNA: TGCAGCGTTGGACAGGTTCAAGAGACCCAGTACTTC. Protein: CSVGQVQETQYF.

V usage is TRBV27 and J usage is TRBJ2-7; TRBD2 aligns across 11 bases. V dropped 0 bases and J dropped 4; count of bases not matched to a gene: 2. The CDR3 is 15 residues long. Germline CDR1 and CDR2: MNHEY and SMNVEV (reference sequence). CDR3 nucleotides: TGTGCCAGCAGTTTATCTAGCGGGAGGGATTACGAGCAGTACTTC. This sequence encodes CASSLSSGRDYEQYF.

The chain is built from TRBV24-1 and TRBJ2-1, with D unresolved. V lost 3 bases and J 6 bases, leaving 11 bases between the germline ends. Germline V gene lookup returns CDR1 KGHDR and CDR2 SFDVKD. The CDR3 extends over 14 amino acids. CDR3 protein: CATSDVNSLNEQFF. The CDR3 coding sequence is TGTGCCACCAGTGATGTAAATAGCCTCAATGAGCAGTTCTTC.

J is TRBJ1-2 and V is TRBV7-2; 10 positions agree with TRBD1. V lost 5 bases to trimming and J lost 4 bases; unmatched junction nucleotides: 10. Germline values: CDR1 SGHTA, CDR2 FQGNSA. This CDR3 comprises 16 residues. The CDR3 sequence is CASSPETGTGAYGYTF. In DNA, the CDR3 is TGTGCCAGCAGCCCCGAGACCGGGACAGGGGCCTATGGCTACACCTTC.

There are a few counts of this clone. The CDR3 reads CASSLTSQGALGIEQFF. The DNA of the CDR3 is TGTGCCAGCAGCTTAACATCCCAGGGGGCGCTGGGGATTGAGCAGTTCTTC. The chain joins TRBV7-3 to TRBJ2-1; 8 bases are shared with TRBD1. The ends lost 0 bases at V and 9 bases at J; junction bases unmatched: 13. CDR3 length: 17 amino acids. The germline V gene encodes CDR1 SGHTA and CDR2 FQGTGA.

The J gene is TRBJ2-7, the V gene TRBV27; D uncertain. The CDR3 sequence is 14 residues long. Trimming took 8 bases from V and 2 from J, leaving 16 bases between them. In germline, CDR1 is MNHEY, CDR2 SMNVEV (reference sequence). The CDR3 region is CASGRSRVAYEQYF. The CDR3 bases are TGTGCCAGCGGCCGAAGCCGGGTTGCCTACGAGCAGTACTTC.

The rearrangement links TRBV7-8 to TRBJ2-5; D not certain. V lost 2 bases and J lost 6, with 10 bases in between. The CDR3 has 13 amino acids. Germline assignment: CDR1 SGHVS and CDR2 FQNEAQ. The CDR3 is CASSLRFPKTQYF. DNA of the CDR3: TGTGCCAGCAGCTTACGGTTTCCGAAGACCCAGTACTTC.

The chain has TRBV2 and TRBJ1-6; TRBD1 is a possible D gene (6 bases). This CDR3 comprises 12 residues. Germline CDR1 is SNHLY and CDR2 is FYNNEI. The V gene lost 6 bases and the J gene lost 14 bases, with 14 bases spanning the gap. The CDR3 loop reads CASSLDRITLHF. The CDR3 nucleotides read TGTGCCAGCAGCCTCGACAGGATCACCCTCCACTTT.

The chain employs TRBV12-5 and TRBJ1-1; D unclear. Trimming removed 6 bases at V and 3 bases at J, with 14 bases between. The CDR3 is made up of 14 amino acids. The V gene's germline CDR1 is LGHNT and CDR2 FRNRAP. The DNA for the CDR3 is TGTGCTAGTGGCCTTGGTGGGCAGTACACTGAAGCTTTCTTT. As protein: CASGLGGQYTEAFF.